Sequencing of this T cell receptor (beta chain) was carried out in a study of blood T cell repertoires in COVID-19. The wider study: The United States, Italy and Spain supplied acute and convalescent COVID-19 samples.

Per the original methods: Quantification of nucleated cells was approximated via reference gene primer amplification. The method was immunoSEQ multiplex PCR; TCRdb's version includes in-frame clones alone and lacks a portion of them. The DNA gave D and trimming, while V, J and clone size come from that table. The sample comprises 250,000 or so clones, roughly 89% of which are singletons, and 2.1% rests with the top ten. Trimming removed 0 bases from V and 6 bases from J, with 9 bases in between. Germline V lookup: CDR1 MNHEY, CDR2 SVGEGT. This CDR3 has 13 residues. Enrollment of patients from Seattle took place during active infection, with longitudinal follow-up.

This chain joins TRBV6-2 or TRBV6-3 and TRBJ2-7; D not certain. The sample consisted of peripheral blood. The source of this sequence is a woman aged 60-70 years with COVID-19, enrolled during active disease. CDR3 sequence: CASSYSLSGEQYF. Here the CDR3 DNA reads TGTGCCAGCAGTTACTCGTTGTCGGGCGAGCAGTACTTC.